Listed below are T cell receptor beta chains from one sample, sequenced in a study of shared clonotypes between healthy human individuals. The method was immunoSEQ multiplex PCR; TCRdb's version includes in-frame clones alone and lacks a portion of them. The table lists some 2,500,000 clones, 85% to 95% of them singletons. The sample consisted of naive CD4+ T cells from PBMCs. The receptor source for this set is a man between 18 and 35 years old in good health. Some clones in this sample may be carry-over from other donors' samples. Each CDR3 is given with its conserved first and last residue. The D gene is left open where the match is weak.

16	TRBV15	-	TRBJ2-2	CATSTVRAPQNGELFF
17	TRBV27	TRBD1	TRBJ1-1	CASSPYPGQGVNTEAFF
15	TRBV5-1	-	TRBJ2-2	CASSPSSANTGELFF
16	TRBV11-2	-	TRBJ1-1	CASSSRALGMRPEAFF
18	TRBV2	TRBD1	TRBJ2-6	CASSVSVQGLAGANVLTF
16	TRBV28	-	TRBJ1-3	CASSPSPGVSGNTIYF
15	TRBV10-2	-	TRBJ1-5	CASRSGTVTDQPQHF
14	TRBV7-9	TRBD2	TRBJ2-1	CASNTREVGNEQFF
12	TRBV30	-	TRBJ2-2	CAGGQNTGELFF
14	TRBV6-5	-	TRBJ1-5	CASSRMGGNQPQHF
11	TRBV2	-	TRBJ2-3	CASNSEARTYF
14	TRBV5-1	TRBD1	TRBJ1-1	CASSSGQPNTEAFF
12	TRBV11-2	-	TRBJ1-1	CASSPKGTEAFF
15	TRBV9	-	TRBJ2-5	CASSVAVGRGETQYF
13	TRBV4-3	TRBD1	TRBJ1-2	CASSAQGNYGYTF
15	TRBV28	TRBD1	TRBJ2-7	CASSSIGTGKTEQYF
16	TRBV28	-	TRBJ1-3	CATLPPGRTSGNTIYF
12	TRBV29-1	TRBD1	TRBJ1-1	CSVYPGGTEAFF
13	TRBV9	TRBD2	TRBJ2-7	CASSVSPGREQYF
13	TRBV19	-	TRBJ2-7	CASSTRDTYEQYF
12	TRBV18	-	TRBJ2-5	CASSPLQETQYF
16	TRBV19	TRBD1	TRBJ1-1	CASSYAGGPMNTEAFF
13	TRBV18	-	TRBJ1-1	CASSSGRNTEAFF
15	TRBV4-1	-	TRBJ1-6	CASSGNRVEGSPLHF
14	TRBV6-6	-	TRBJ1-1	CASSYSAVRAEAFF
14	TRBV5-1	TRBD1	TRBJ2-7	CASSRTGTAYEQYF
12	TRBV15	-	TRBJ2-7	CATSRGSYEQYF
16	TRBV5-4	TRBD2	TRBJ2-3	CASSSGGEADTDTQYF
16	TRBV7-9	TRBD1	TRBJ1-5	CASSLGQNDRDQPQHF
16	TRBV5-1	-	TRBJ1-4	CASSLGDSSWGEKLFF
14	TRBV25-1	TRBD1	TRBJ2-7	CASSEGGQQYEQYF
16	TRBV10-1	-	TRBJ2-6	CASNMQGSSGANVLTF
15	TRBV11-2	TRBD1	TRBJ1-2	CASSPLFTGVYGYTF
15	TRBV10-3	-	TRBJ2-3	CAISEYEVSTDTQYF
14	TRBV2	-	TRBJ2-2	CASVPGQVTGELFF
14	TRBV15	-	TRBJ1-5	CATSQDRYNQPQHF
13	TRBV4-1	-	TRBJ2-2	CASSPHTTGELFF
13	TRBV7-3	-	TRBJ2-2	CASSLIGGGELFF
14	TRBV5-1	TRBD2	TRBJ2-5	CASSSPRGGETQYF
11	TRBV27	-	TRBJ1-3	CASARGNTIYF
15	TRBV14	TRBD1	TRBJ2-7	CASSTGTGGRYEQYF
15	TRBV10-3	-	TRBJ1-5	CAISEGQGHNQPQHF
14	TRBV28	TRBD1	TRBJ2-3	CASKNKGALDTQYF
15	TRBV5-1	-	TRBJ1-4	CASSLSLGAGEKLFF
13	TRBV28	-	TRBJ2-3	CASSTPAGDTQYF
15	TRBV28	-	TRBJ1-4	CASRSYLATNEKLFF
14	TRBV5-6	-	TRBJ1-2	CASSLSAARYGYTF